The 28 T cell receptor beta chains presented below share a single source sample, sequenced in a study of T cells after posttransplantation cyclophosphamide. Repertoires were generated with immunoSEQ multiplex PCR, while TCRdb's copy carries only in-frame clones and drops some. The sample presents 40,000 to 60,000 clones, none singletons. Material for sequencing was PBMCs. These receptors were obtained from a middle-aged man in good health, CMV-negative, and a related stem cell transplant donor.

The V call is TRBV7-3, the J call TRBJ1-6; possible D gene TRBD1, 6 bases. CDR3 size: 14 residues. The V and J ends lost 6 bases and 2 bases respectively, with 8 bases between them. The germline V gene encodes CDR1 SGHTA and CDR2 FQGTGA. CDR3 region: CASSRGTYNSPLHF. The DNA of the CDR3 is TGTGCCAGCAGTAGGGGGACCTATAATTCACCCCTCCACTTT. The full variable domain, with the rest looked up from reference TRBV7-3 and TRBJ1-6, is GAGVSQTPSNKVTEKGKYVELRCDPISGHTALYWYRQSLGQGPEFLIYFQGTGAADDSGLPNDRFFAVRPEGSVSTLKIQRTERGDSAVYLCASSRGTYNSPLHFGNGTRLTVT.

This clone was seen many times. V gene TRBV28 combines with J gene TRBJ1-2; TRBD1 matches 7 bases. Germline CDR1 and CDR2: MDHEN and SYDVKM. V gave up 3 bases and J gave up 4 bases; unmatched junction bases: 14. The CDR3 has 17 amino acids. The CDR3 spells CASSFYTGTAAGYGYTF. CDR3 sequence (DNA): TGTGCCAGCAGTTTCTATACCGGGACAGCGGCGGGCTATGGCTACACCTTC.

This clone was detected many times. The chain is built from TRBV6-5 and TRBJ1-1; D is undetermined. The CDR3 has 14 residues. Germline assignment: CDR1 MNHEY and CDR2 SVGAGI. Between the trimmed V and J ends, which lost 7 bases and 1 base, there was a span of 13 bases. The CDR3 region has the DNA TGTGCCAGCACCTCTTTCACTGAGAACACTGAAGCTTTCTTT. The encoded protein is CASTSFTENTEAFF.

This clone was recorded at least ten times. V usage is TRBV30 and J usage is TRBJ1-2; 8 bases fit TRBD1. This CDR3 comprises 15 residues. V shed 2 bases, J shed 4 bases, and the junction held 9 bases outside the gene matches. The germline CDR1 and CDR2 sequences are GTSNPN and SVGIG (reference sequence). The CDR3 here is CAWSLWDRKVYGYTF. Here the CDR3 DNA reads TGTGCCTGGAGTTTGTGGGACAGGAAGGTCTATGGCTACACCTTC. The complete variable domain, with remaining parts taken from reference TRBV30 and TRBJ1-2, reads SQTIHQWPATLVQPVGSPLSLECTVEGTSNPNLYWYRQAAGRGLQLLFYSVGIGQISSEVPQNLSASRPQDRQFILSSKKLLLSDSGFYLCAWSLWDRKVYGYTFGSGTRLTVV.

This clone was picked up many times. The chain is built from TRBV25-1 and TRBJ2-5, with 7 positions matching TRBD1. Trimming at V came to 3 bases and at J to 4 bases, leaving 5 bases not matched to a gene. The germline V gene has CDR1 MGHDK and CDR2 SYGVNS. The CDR3 runs 14 residues. CDR3 sequence: CASSDPSGGETQYF. The CDR3 DNA is TGTGCCAGCAGTGATCCTTCAGGGGGAGAGACCCAGTACTTC.

There are many counts of this clone. This chain uses TRBV14 with TRBJ2-1; no clear D. V was trimmed by 6 bases and J by 8 bases, leaving 23 bases between them. This CDR3 comprises 16 residues. Germline values: CDR1 SGHDN, CDR2 FVKESK. CDR3 DNA sequence: TGTGCCAGCAGTCACCTCGACAAGGCCTTTGGCGATGAGCAGTTCTTC. This gives the protein CASSHLDKAFGDEQFF. The full variable domain, with the rest looked up from reference TRBV14 and TRBJ2-1, is EAGVTQFPSHSVIEKGQTVTLRCDPISGHDNLYWYRRVMGKEIKFLLHFVKESKQDESGMPNNRFLAERTGGTYSTLKVQPAELEDSGVYFCASSHLDKAFGDEQFFGPGTRLTVL.

This clone was seen at least ten times. J is TRBJ1-5 and V is TRBV6-5, with D unclear. Between the trimmed V and J ends, which lost 0 bases and 6 bases, there was a span of 9 bases. The germline V gene has CDR1 MNHEY and CDR2 SVGAGI. The CDR3 loop spans 14 amino acids. The DNA of the CDR3 is TGTGCCAGCAGTTACTCATCGGGTATTCAGCCCCAGCATTTT. Its translation: CASSYSSGIQPQHF.

This clone was seen repeatedly, ten times or more. This chain joins TRBV27 and TRBJ2-1, with D perhaps TRBD2 (6 bases). The V end lost 0 bases, the J end lost 5 bases, and 14 bases lay between the germline ends. Germline assignment: CDR1 MNHEY and CDR2 SMNVEV (reference sequence). The CDR3 is 16 residues long. CDR3 in amino acids: CASSLSFREKNNEQFF. In DNA, the CDR3 is TGTGCCAGCAGTTTATCGTTTCGGGAGAAGAACAATGAGCAGTTCTTC.

This clone was seen at least ten times. V gene TRBV19 combines with J gene TRBJ2-2; D gene uncertain. CDR1 is LNHDA, CDR2 SQIVND, per germline (reference sequence). V shed 7 bases and J shed 1 base, with 4 bases lying between them. The CDR3 is made up of 12 amino acids. CDR3 nucleotides: TGTGCCAGTAATCTGAACACCGGGGAGCTGTTTTTT. Translation: CASNLNTGELFF.

This clone has ten or more counts. This rearrangement joins TRBV6-5 to TRBJ2-7, with unresolved D. CDR1 and CDR2 from the germline V gene are MNHEY and SVGAGI. V was trimmed by 5 bases and J by 2 bases, leaving 10 bases between them. CDR3 size: 13 residues. The CDR3 protein is CASSTMVTYEQYF. CDR3 bases: TGTGCCAGCAGTACTATGGTTACCTACGAGCAGTACTTC.

This clone has at least ten counts. The V and J genes are TRBV9 and TRBJ1-1, with D unresolved. With 5 bases removed from V and 6 bases from J, the gap between germline ends came to 14 bases. Germline V gene lookup returns CDR1 SGDLS and CDR2 YYNGEE. This CDR3 spans 13 amino acids. The CDR3 DNA reads TGTGCCAGCAGTCCTTATTTGAGAGCTGAAGCTTTCTTT. This translates into CASSPYLRAEAFF.

At least ten counts were recorded for this clone. J is TRBJ2-1 and V is TRBV30; perhaps TRBD2 as D (6 bases). This CDR3 spans 12 amino acids. CDR1 and CDR2 (germline): GTSNPN, SVGIG (reference sequence). Deletions cut 2 bases from V and 7 bases from J, with 9 bases between. The CDR3 sequence is CAWSIRENEQFF. CDR3 DNA: TGTGCCTGGAGTATCCGGGAGAATGAGCAGTTCTTC.

In this sample, this clone turned up many times. J is TRBJ2-7 and V is TRBV7-2, with TRBD2 as a possible D gene (5 bases). This CDR3 is built from 15 residues. Trimming shortened V by 2 bases and J by 0 bases, and 11 bases separated the two germline ends. The germline V gene has CDR1 SGHTA and CDR2 FQGNSA. CDR3 DNA: TGTGCCAGCAGCTTACAAGGCGGGCCCTCCTACGAGCAGTACTTC. Translation: CASSLQGGPSYEQYF.

This clone was seen ten or more times. The gene calls are TRBV28 and TRBJ2-7; 8 bases map to TRBD2. V lost 2 bases to trimming and J lost 6 bases; unmatched junction nucleotides: 9. The CDR3 is 15 residues long. The germline CDR1 and CDR2 sequences are MDHEN and SYDVKM. CDR3 sequence (DNA): TGTGCCAGCAGTTTAGGGGGACTAGTCCTCCGCGAGCAGTACTTC. This sequence encodes CASSLGGLVLREQYF.

This clone occurred many times. The chain couples TRBV28 to TRBJ2-1; TRBD1 aligns across 9 bases. Germline V gene lookup returns CDR1 MDHEN and CDR2 SYDVKM. Trimming cost V 6 bases and J 2 bases; bases outside gene matches: 5. The CDR3 spans 15 residues. CDR3 nucleotides: TGTGCCAGCAGGCCCGGGACAGGGACCTACAATGAGCAGTTCTTC. This gives the protein CASRPGTGTYNEQFF.

In this sample, this clone turned up many times. This chain connects TRBV28 to TRBJ2-7; D perhaps matches TRBD2 (6 bases). The V end was cut by 2 bases, the J end by 0 bases, with 14 bases between. Looked up from germline, CDR1 is MDHEN and CDR2 is SYDVKM. This CDR3 has 16 amino acids. CDR3: CASSLLSGHFSYEQYF. CDR3 nucleotide sequence: TGTGCCAGCAGTTTACTCAGCGGGCACTTCTCCTACGAGCAGTACTTC.

The table lists this clone with a few counts. This sequence joins TRBV28 and TRBJ2-5, with D perhaps matching TRBD2 (6 bases). Gene TRBJ2-7 matches the end of the DNA better, so the J call may be wrong. The CDR3 loop spans 12 amino acids. CDR1 and CDR2 from the germline V gene are MDHEN and SYDVKM. As DNA, the CDR3 is TGTGCCAGCAGACAAAGACTAGACGAGCAGTACTTC. Translated: CASRQRLDEQYF.

This clone was seen many times. The J gene is TRBJ1-4, the V gene TRBV5-4; D remains unclear. This CDR3 comprises 14 residues. Trimming took 6 bases from V and 6 from J, leaving 15 bases between them. Germline-derived CDR1 and CDR2 are SGHNT and YYREEE (reference sequence). The CDR3 DNA reads TGTGCCAGCACCACCCAGTTGGGAGATGAAAAACTGTTTTTT. This translates into CASTTQLGDEKLFF.

This clone was found many times. The chain couples TRBV28 to TRBJ2-1, with D uncertain. The germline gives CDR1 MDHEN, CDR2 SYDVKM. The CDR3 runs to 17 residues. Trimming pared 5 bases from V and 0 bases from J, leaving 17 bases between. CDR3 coding DNA: TGTGCCAGCAGTCCGTATCAAAACTTCGGCTCCTACAATGAGCAGTTCTTC. Translated, it gives CASSPYQNFGSYNEQFF.

There are a few counts of this clone. This chain links TRBV28 with TRBJ1-6; a weak D match, TRBD1 (6 bases). Trimming pared 4 bases from V and 6 bases from J, leaving 19 bases between. This CDR3 contains 17 residues. Germline V CDR1 and CDR2: MDHEN, SYDVKM. CDR3 nucleotides: TGTGCCAGCAGTTCAAATCAACAGGGAGGGCCTAATTCACCCCTCCACTTT. Amino acid sequence: CASSSNQQGGPNSPLHF.

V usage is TRBV5-1 and J usage is TRBJ2-5; unclear D gene. The J call may be faulty, since TRBJ2-7 better matches the DNA end. Germline V lookup: CDR1 SGHRS, CDR2 YFSETQ. This CDR3 has 15 residues. CDR3: CASSLGSGFSYEQYF. CDR3 coding DNA: TGCGCCAGCAGCTTGGGGTCCGGGTTCTCCTACGAGCAGTACTTC.

This clone showed up many times. The chain links TRBV5-1 to TRBJ2-7, with TRBD1 matching 10 bases. J gave up 5 bases and V 4 bases, and 6 bases lay outside the gene matches. This CDR3 is 14 amino acids long. Germline V gene sequence: CDR1 SGHRS, CDR2 YFSETQ. Here the CDR3 reads CASSAGTGDNEQYF. Here the CDR3 DNA reads TGCGCCAGCAGCGCAGGGACAGGGGACAACGAGCAGTACTTC.

A word on this clone: A much larger clone lies one base from this, so it may be a read error. The J gene is TRBJ2-2, the V gene TRBV4-3; D may be TRBD2 (5 bases). The CDR3 runs to 16 residues. Per germline, CDR1 LGHNA and CDR2 YSLEER. This CDR3 reads CASSQDWASNTGELVF. The DNA of the CDR3 is TGCGCCAGCAGCCAAGATTGGGCATCGAACACCGGGGAGCTGGTTTTT.

Ten or more counts support this clone. The genes are TRBV15 and TRBJ1-2; tentative D call: TRBD1 (6 bases). In germline, CDR1 is LNHNV, CDR2 YYDKDF (reference sequence). Trimming stripped 1 base from V and 7 bases from J, with 25 bases between. The CDR3 contains 18 residues. The CDR3 sequence is CATSRVVGRGTLGSGYTF. The DNA for the CDR3 is TGTGCCACCAGCAGAGTTGTGGGCAGGGGTACTCTCGGTTCTGGCTACACCTTC.

In its sample, this clone was seen many times. The genes are TRBV7-9 and TRBJ2-1; the D gene is possibly TRBD2 (6 bases). Trimming removed 1 base at V and 9 bases at J, with 22 bases between. The CDR3 covers 17 residues. Germline CDR1 reads SEHNR; CDR2 reads FQNEAQ (reference sequence). The CDR3 sequence: CASSLGESGQTRGEQFF. Here the CDR3 DNA reads TGTGCCAGCAGCTTAGGAGAAAGCGGCCAAACGCGGGGTGAGCAGTTCTTC.

This clone was recorded many times. The chain carries TRBV28 and TRBJ1-1; 8 nucleotides align to TRBD1. The CDR3 has 16 amino acids. Germline CDR1 is MDHEN and CDR2 is SYDVKM. The V gene end was trimmed by 4 bases and the J gene end by 3 bases; junction bases not matched to a gene: 10. CDR3 sequence reads: CASSSYRGGKDTEAFF. CDR3 in DNA: TGTGCCAGCAGTTCCTACAGGGGGGGTAAGGACACTGAAGCTTTCTTT.

This clone has at least ten counts. Here the CDR3 DNA reads TGTGCCAGCAGTCCCTTTATGGGACAGGGGTACACCGGGGAGCTGTTTTTT. It encodes CASSPFMGQGYTGELFF. The gene calls are TRBV7-9 and TRBJ2-2; 10 bases align to TRBD1. Germline V gene data show CDR1 as SEHNR and CDR2 as FQNEAQ (reference sequence). CDR3 length: 17 amino acids. V lost 6 bases, J lost 3 bases, and 10 bases stayed unmatched.

In its sample, this clone was seen many times. This sequence joins TRBV5-4 and TRBJ1-1, with D possibly being TRBD1 (5 bases). Germline V gene lookup returns CDR1 SGHNT and CDR2 YYREEE (reference sequence). CDR3 length equals 16 residues. V was pared by 0 bases and J by 5 bases, with 17 bases between. This CDR3 reads CASSLGRLGGGTEAFF. The CDR3 bases are TGTGCCAGCAGCTTGGGGAGGTTGGGGGGAGGGACTGAAGCTTTCTTT. The entire variable domain, with the rest obtained from reference TRBV5-4 and TRBJ1-1, is as follows: ETGVTQSPTHLIKTRGQQVTLRCSSQSGHNTVSWYQQALGQGPQFIFQYYREEENGRGNFPPRFSGLQFPNYSSELNVNALELDDSALYLCASSLGRLGGGTEAFFGQGTRLTVV.